The clone carrying this T cell receptor beta chain was seen only a few times. The entry originates in a study of T-cell memory formation after mild COVID-19. Germline CDR1 and CDR2: LGHDT and YNNKEL (reference sequence). Trimming pared 1 base from V and 0 bases from J, leaving 10 bases between. The CDR3 has 16 residues. TCRdb re-derived calls from the 5' RACE reads in MiXCR, one entry per CDR3 protein. The sample consists of roughly 580,000 distinct CDR3 sequences, over 15% of them appearing once. The receptor was isolated from an adult woman who had mild COVID-19 (a few samples of this study predate the infection). Cell type and time point are not known. This sequence joins TRBV3-1 and TRBJ1-5; D is undetermined. Sequences were obtained from PBMCs or a T cell subset sorted from them (not recorded which). CDR3 bases: TGTGCCAGCAGCCAAGGCGGGCATATTAGCAATCAGCCCCAGCATTTT. This translates into CASSQGGHISNQPQHF.